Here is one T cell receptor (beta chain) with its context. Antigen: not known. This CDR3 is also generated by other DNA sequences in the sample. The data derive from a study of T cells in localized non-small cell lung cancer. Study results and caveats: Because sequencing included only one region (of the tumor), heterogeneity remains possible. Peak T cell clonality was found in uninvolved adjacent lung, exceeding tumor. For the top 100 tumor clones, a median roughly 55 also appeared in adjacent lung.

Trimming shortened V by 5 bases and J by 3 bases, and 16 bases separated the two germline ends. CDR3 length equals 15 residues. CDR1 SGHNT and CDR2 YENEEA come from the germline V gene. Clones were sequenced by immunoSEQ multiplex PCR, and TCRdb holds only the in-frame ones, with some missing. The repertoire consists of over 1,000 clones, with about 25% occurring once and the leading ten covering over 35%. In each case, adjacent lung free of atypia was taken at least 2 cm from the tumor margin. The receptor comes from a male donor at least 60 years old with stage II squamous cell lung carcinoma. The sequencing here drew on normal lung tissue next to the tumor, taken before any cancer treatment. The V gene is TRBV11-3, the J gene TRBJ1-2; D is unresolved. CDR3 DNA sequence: TGTGCCAGCAGCCCCGGCGGGTCGGGCTACTATGGCTACACCTTC. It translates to CASSPGGSGYYGYTF.